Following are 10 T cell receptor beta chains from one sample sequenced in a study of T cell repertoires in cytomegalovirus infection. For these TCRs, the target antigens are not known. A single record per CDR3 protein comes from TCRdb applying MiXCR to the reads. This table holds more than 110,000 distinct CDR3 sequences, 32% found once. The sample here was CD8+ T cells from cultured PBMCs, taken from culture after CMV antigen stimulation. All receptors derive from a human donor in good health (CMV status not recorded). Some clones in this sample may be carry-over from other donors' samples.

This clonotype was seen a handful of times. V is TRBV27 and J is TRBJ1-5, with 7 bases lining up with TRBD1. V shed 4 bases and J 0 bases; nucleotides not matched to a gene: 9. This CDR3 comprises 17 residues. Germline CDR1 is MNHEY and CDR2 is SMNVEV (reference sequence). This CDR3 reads CASSSTRTGDSNQPQHF. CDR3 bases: TGTGCCAGCAGTTCCACCCGTACAGGGGATAGCAATCAGCCCCAGCATTTT.

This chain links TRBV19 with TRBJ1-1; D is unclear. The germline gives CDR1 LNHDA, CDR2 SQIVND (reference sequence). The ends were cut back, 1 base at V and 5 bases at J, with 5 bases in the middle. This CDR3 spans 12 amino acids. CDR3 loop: CASSIGATEAFF. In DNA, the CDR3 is TGTGCCAGTAGTATAGGAGCGACTGAAGCTTTCTTT.

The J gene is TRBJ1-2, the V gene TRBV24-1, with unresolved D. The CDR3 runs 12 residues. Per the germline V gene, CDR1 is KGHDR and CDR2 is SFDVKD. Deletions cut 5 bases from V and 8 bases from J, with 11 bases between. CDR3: CATSVSGPGYTF. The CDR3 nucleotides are TGTGCCACCAGTGTGTCCGGGCCCGGCTACACCTTC.

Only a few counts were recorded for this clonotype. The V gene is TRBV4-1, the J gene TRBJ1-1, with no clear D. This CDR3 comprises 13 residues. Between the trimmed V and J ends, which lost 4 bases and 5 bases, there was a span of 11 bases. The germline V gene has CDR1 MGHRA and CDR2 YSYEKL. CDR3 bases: TGCGCCAGCAGCCCCCCGGGGAGGACTGAAGCTTTCTTT. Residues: CASSPPGRTEAFF.

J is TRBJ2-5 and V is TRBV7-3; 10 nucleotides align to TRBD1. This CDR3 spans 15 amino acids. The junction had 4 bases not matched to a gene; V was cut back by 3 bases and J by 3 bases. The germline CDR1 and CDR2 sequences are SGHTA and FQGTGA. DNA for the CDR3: TGTGCCAGCAGCTTCCCTGGGACAGGGGAAGAGACCCAGTACTTC. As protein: CASSFPGTGEETQYF.

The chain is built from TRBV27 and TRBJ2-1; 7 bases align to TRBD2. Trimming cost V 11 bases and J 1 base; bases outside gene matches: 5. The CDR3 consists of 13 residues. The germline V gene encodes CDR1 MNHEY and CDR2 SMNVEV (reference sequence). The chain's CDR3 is CAAGEASYNEQFF. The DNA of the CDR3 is TGTGCCGCGGGGGAAGCATCCTACAATGAGCAGTTCTTC.

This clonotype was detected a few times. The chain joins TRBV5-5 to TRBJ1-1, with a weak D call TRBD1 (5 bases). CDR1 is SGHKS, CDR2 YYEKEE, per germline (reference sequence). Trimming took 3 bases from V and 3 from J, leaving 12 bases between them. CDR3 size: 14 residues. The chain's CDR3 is CASSWGVGDTEAFF. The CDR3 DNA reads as TGTGCCAGCAGCTGGGGGGTAGGGGACACTGAAGCTTTCTTT.

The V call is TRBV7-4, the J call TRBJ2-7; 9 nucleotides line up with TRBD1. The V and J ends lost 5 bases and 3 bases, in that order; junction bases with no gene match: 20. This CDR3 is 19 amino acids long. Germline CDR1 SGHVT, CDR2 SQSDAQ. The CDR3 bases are TGTGCCAGCAGCATACCCAGGGACAGGGAAACCTCTAACGACTACGAGCAGTACTTC. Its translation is CASSIPRDRETSNDYEQYF. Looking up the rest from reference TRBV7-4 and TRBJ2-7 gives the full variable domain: GAGVSQSPRYKVAKRGRDVALRCDSISGHVTLYWYRQTLGQGSEVLTYSQSDAQRDKSGRPSGRFSAERPERSVSTLKIQRTEQGDSAVYLCASSIPRDRETSNDYEQYFGPGTRLTVT.

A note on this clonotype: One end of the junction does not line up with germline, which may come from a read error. The CDR3 bases are TGTGCCGGCAGCGTGGGGACTACAGTAACCGGGGAGCTGTTTTTT. Residues: CAGSVGTTVTGELFF. The rearrangement joins TRBV9 to TRBJ2-2, with 7 bases lining up with TRBD2. The CDR3 spans 15 residues. Germline assignment: CDR1 SGDLS and CDR2 YYNGEE.

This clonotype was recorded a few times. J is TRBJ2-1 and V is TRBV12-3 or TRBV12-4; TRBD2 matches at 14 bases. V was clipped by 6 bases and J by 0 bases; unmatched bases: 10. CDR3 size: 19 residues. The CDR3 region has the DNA TGTGCCAGCAGGTCCCCGGGACTAGCGGGGGCAGTCTCCTACAATGAGCAGTTCTTC. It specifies CASRSPGLAGAVSYNEQFF.